This T cell receptor (beta chain) comes out of a study of blood T cell repertoires in COVID-19 (dated by TCRdb to the early 2020s). For the study in its entirety: Samples from collaborators originated in the United States, Italy and Spain and spanned both the acute and convalescent phases of COVID-19. The material from the prospective study consisted of cDNA or gDNA derived from T cells, B-cell-depleted T cells, or PBMCs. Subjects who had been exposed to COVID-19, were actively infected with it, or had recovered from it provided the deeply sampled blood TCRbeta repertoires that made up the dataset. The repertoires were released in a freely available public database meant as a resource for research on the immune response to SARS-CoV-2. The samples were drawn from two sources: the first 160 participants of the ongoing ImmuneRACE study, and 1,000 to 1,500 subjects contributed by 6 global collaborators. The sample metadata nearly always contained a de-identified subject ID, COVID-19 status, age in years and sex. Where HLA class I and class II types were available, the types were taken from metadata supplied by the sample provider, not from assay-based typing.

Reading from cysteine to phenylalanine, the CDR3 counts 15 amino acids. Of all the DNA, just the CDR3 is kept, 45 bases in frame from base 1. CDR1 SGHNT and CDR2 YYREEE were looked up in the germline V gene (reference sequence). V ends up 1 base short and J 10 bases short, with an unmatched junction base count of 9. The immunoSEQ Assay, a bias-controlled multiplex PCR, was used to amplify TCRbeta CDR3 regions from genomic DNA. On the authors' methods: The number of nucleated cells in each sample was estimated by amplification of reference gene primers within the assay. To quantify the absolute abundance of each unique TCRbeta CDR3 rearrangement, sequence reads were collapsed and filtered. For each sample, productive Simpson clonality was calculated by taking the square root of Simpson's diversity index across productive rearrangements. TCRdb mirrors the immuneACCESS table, restricted to in-frame sequences. Some clones are absent from its copies; in checked studies, under half trace to an unresolved V gene, and the reason for the others is unknown. V and J calls and clone size come straight from that table; D and trimming were deduced from the DNA. In all, the sample holds some 220,000 clones, and approximately 82% of those were seen once. 9.7% of the sample comes from the top ten.

Whole blood was collected in K2EDTA tubes by collaborating institutions according to the institutions' own protocols. Collaborator samples were shipped for TCRbeta analysis as frozen whole blood, isolated PBMCs, or DNA extracted from either sample type. About this clone itself: Its antigen specificity is not known. Base qualities are not recorded, but no much larger clone differs from it by a single base.

What the authors observed across the whole study: The quantity of clinical and demographic metadata differed by source and by participant and was supplied without curation.

The sequence is built from TRBV5-4 and TRBJ2-1; 9 nucleotides in the junction match TRBD1. The TCR comes from a man aged 50-60 years with active or convalescent COVID-19. Sequences were obtained from peripheral blood. The CDR3 has the sequence CASSLKGQGRGEQFF. At the DNA level, the sequence is TGTGCCAGCAGCTTGAAGGGACAGGGACGAGGGGAGCAGTTCTTC.